One and the same sample provided the 27 T cell receptor beta chains below, sequenced in a study of blood T cell repertoires in COVID-19. Profiling relied on immunoSEQ multiplex PCR, and the TCRdb table lists in-frame clones only, not all of them. The table includes fewer than 300,000 clones, 75% to 90% detected once. Sequencing was done on a sample of PBMCs or T cells enriched from blood (not recorded which). Receptors were obtained from a woman between 45 and 60 years old who had recovered from COVID-19.

The V and J genes are TRBV5-8 and TRBJ2-5; 9 positions agree with TRBD1. CDR3 length: 15 amino acids. V shed 0 bases, J shed 0 bases, and the junction held 0 bases outside the gene matches. CDR1 SGHTS and CDR2 YDEGEE come from the germline V gene. Here the CDR3 reads CASSLGQGDQETQYF. In DNA form, the CDR3 reads TGTGCCAGCAGCTTGGGACAGGGGGACCAAGAGACCCAGTACTTC.

The V call is TRBV3-1 (or the pseudogene TRBV3-2), the J call TRBJ2-2; tentatively, D is TRBD2 (5 bases). In germline, CDR1 is LGHDT, CDR2 YNNKEL (reference sequence). There are 16 residues in the CDR3. Trimming removed 4 bases from V and 0 bases from J, with 12 bases in between. Here the CDR3 reads CASSPREGTNTGELFF. The DNA of the CDR3 is TGTGCCAGCAGCCCACGTGAGGGCACGAACACCGGGGAGCTGTTTTTT.

Comment on this clone: Possible read error: a much larger clone is one base away. Other DNA sequences in this sample translate to the same CDR3. This chain connects TRBV12-3 or TRBV12-4 to TRBJ1-1; D call uncertain. This CDR3 has 13 amino acids. The V end was cut by 1 base, the J end by 2 bases, with 5 bases between. CDR3 in DNA: TGTGCCAGCAGTTTAGGGCCAAACACTGAAGCTTTCTTT. Its translation is CASSLGPNTEAFF.

This sequence joins TRBV3-1 (or the pseudogene TRBV3-2) and TRBJ1-5; 7 nucleotides line up with TRBD1. Germline V CDR1 and CDR2: LGHDT, YNNKEL (reference sequence). The ends lost 1 base at V and 5 bases at J; junction bases unmatched: 2. This CDR3 is 14 amino acids long. CDR3 nucleotide sequence: TGTGCCAGCAGCCAAGCAGGGACAGATCAGCCCCAGCATTTT. Translating it yields CASSQAGTDQPQHF.

The V call is TRBV5-5, the J call TRBJ1-1, with a weak D call TRBD1 (6 bases). The CDR3 spans 15 residues. Germline V gives CDR1 SGHKS, CDR2 YYEKEE (reference sequence). Trimming removed 3 bases at V and 1 base at J, with 13 bases between. The CDR3: CASSWRGQRNTEAFF. In DNA, the CDR3 is TGTGCCAGCAGCTGGAGAGGACAGAGGAACACTGAAGCTTTCTTT. Together with reference TRBV5-5 and TRBJ1-1, the CDR3 gives the full variable domain: DAGVTQSPTHLIKTRGQQVTLRCSPISGHKSVSWYQQVLGQGPQFIFQYYEKEERGRGNFPDRFSARQFPNYSSELNVNALLLGDSALYLCASSWRGQRNTEAFFGQGTRLTVV.

V and J are TRBV19 and TRBJ1-3; a weak D match, TRBD1 (6 bases). Germline V lookup: CDR1 LNHDA, CDR2 SQIVND (reference sequence). The ends were cut back, 5 bases at V and 4 bases at J, with 12 bases in the middle. The CDR3 has 14 amino acids. Written as DNA, the CDR3 is TGTGCCAGTAGTCCGCGAGGACAGGGAAACACCATATATTTT. It encodes CASSPRGQGNTIYF.

The genes are TRBV10-2 and TRBJ1-2, with D tentatively TRBD1 (5 bases). Trimming shortened V by 3 bases and J by 6 bases, and 17 bases separated the two germline ends. CDR1 and CDR2 from the germline V gene are WSHSY and SAAADI. The CDR3 has 15 amino acids. The CDR3 DNA is TGCGCCAGCAGTGATCCCGGACGGGAGGGGAATGGCTACACCTTC. Its translation is CASSDPGREGNGYTF.

Only one count was recorded for this clone. DNA of the CDR3: TGTGCCACCAGCAGAAACCAGGGGGTAAATTCACCCCTCCACTTT. Amino acids: CATSRNQGVNSPLHF. The chain links TRBV15 to TRBJ1-6; the match to TRBD1 covers 7 bases. V shed 2 bases, J shed 7 bases, and the junction held 5 bases outside the gene matches. Germline CDR1 reads LNHNV; CDR2 reads YYDKDF (reference sequence). This CDR3 is 15 amino acids long.

In its sample, this clone was seen once. CDR3 coding DNA: TGTGCCAGCAGCTTAGATACTAGCGGGAGAGCCGGTGTGGGATACAGGGAGACCCAGTACTTC. Encoded protein: CASSLDTSGRAGVGYRETQYF. V is TRBV7-8 and J is TRBJ2-5; 11 nucleotides align to TRBD2. Germline CDR1 and CDR2: SGHVS and FQNEAQ. V shed 1 base, J shed 5 bases, and the junction held 21 bases outside the gene matches. The CDR3 sequence is 21 residues long.

The chain uses TRBV19 and TRBJ1-3; a possible D gene is TRBD1 (5 bases). Looked up from germline, CDR1 is LNHDA and CDR2 is SQIVND (reference sequence). The CDR3 is 15 residues long. V was clipped by 4 bases and J by 2 bases, with 12 bases between them. Here the CDR3 reads CASSTGQMPGNTIYF. The CDR3 DNA follows: TGTGCCAGTAGTACCGGACAAATGCCTGGAAACACCATATATTTT.

This clone was seen more than once but under ten times. The V call is TRBV5-1, the J call TRBJ2-7, with D unclear. Trimming took 3 bases from V and 1 from J, leaving 8 bases between them. The CDR3 length is 13 residues. CDR1 is SGHRS and CDR2 is YFSETQ in the germline V gene. The CDR3 is CASSSAASYEQYF. CDR3 sequence (DNA): TGCGCCAGCAGCTCCGCAGCGTCCTACGAGCAGTACTTC. Supplemented by reference TRBV5-1 and TRBJ2-7, the full variable domain reads KAGVTQTPRYLIKTRGQQVTLSCSPISGHRSVSWYQQTPGQGLQFLFEYFSETQRNKGNFPGRFSGRQFSNSRSEMNVSTLELGDSALYLCASSSAASYEQYFGPGTRLTVT.

The chain combines TRBV7-9 with TRBJ1-2; the match to TRBD1 covers 9 bases. The CDR3 has 15 residues. With V trimmed by 5 bases and J by 0 bases, 4 bases remained unmatched. The V gene's germline CDR1 is SEHNR and CDR2 FQNEAQ (reference sequence). The chain's CDR3 is CASSARTGANYGYTF. CDR3 nucleotides: TGTGCCAGCAGCGCCCGGACAGGGGCTAACTATGGCTACACCTTC.

The chain links TRBV7-3 to TRBJ2-5; a weak D match, TRBD1 (6 bases). This CDR3 spans 13 amino acids. V lost 5 bases, J lost 2 bases, and 9 bases lay in between. Germline V CDR1 and CDR2: SGHTA, FQGTGA. The CDR3 loop is CASSRRGQETQYF. In DNA form, the CDR3 reads TGTGCCAGCAGCCGAAGGGGGCAAGAGACCCAGTACTTC.

The rearrangement links TRBV19 to TRBJ1-6, with D perhaps matching TRBD1 (6 bases). The CDR3 consists of 15 residues. Per germline, CDR1 LNHDA and CDR2 SQIVND (reference sequence). Trimming removed 4 bases from V and 7 bases from J, with 14 bases in between. The CDR3: CASSTNGQRNSPLHF. In DNA, the CDR3 is TGTGCCAGTAGTACGAACGGACAGAGGAATTCACCCCTCCACTTT.

For this clone: Within the sample, other DNA sequences also encode this same CDR3. J is TRBJ2-7 and V is TRBV6-5; D may be TRBD2 (5 bases). The CDR3 sequence is 13 residues long. Looked up from germline, CDR1 is MNHEY and CDR2 is SVGAGI. V lost 2 bases, J lost 3 bases, and 8 bases lay in between. CDR3 nucleotide sequence: TGTGCCAGCAGTTACGGACGGGGCTACGAGCAGTACTTC. This sequence encodes CASSYGRGYEQYF.

The chain links TRBV5-4 to TRBJ1-4, with TRBD1 as a possible D gene (5 bases). Germline CDR1 SGHNT, CDR2 YYREEE (reference sequence). V shed 0 bases and J shed 8 bases, with 14 bases lying between them. This CDR3 is built from 15 residues. CDR3 DNA sequence: TGTGCCAGCAGCTTGGCCGGAGGGGAGGGCGAAAAACTGTTTTTT. Protein product: CASSLAGGEGEKLFF.

The V gene is TRBV29-1, the J gene TRBJ2-7, with 9 bases fitting TRBD2. Trimming removed 7 bases from V and 4 bases from J; junction bases left unmatched: 8. Per the germline V gene, CDR1 is SQVTM and CDR2 is ANQGSEA. This CDR3 spans 13 amino acids. The CDR3: CSGAGGGGYEQYF. The CDR3 DNA reads TGCAGCGGGGCGGGGGGGGGAGGATACGAGCAGTACTTC.

The V and J genes are TRBV28 and TRBJ1-2, with TRBD1 matching 8 bases. After removal of 3 bases from V and 6 bases from J, the junction contained 9 bases not matched to a gene. Germline CDR1 and CDR2: MDHEN and SYDVKM. This CDR3 comprises 15 residues. CDR3 coding DNA: TGTGCCAGCAGTTTCGATCGGCAGGGGGCGAATGGCTACACCTTC. This codes for CASSFDRQGANGYTF.

The chain is built from TRBV5-4 and TRBJ2-7; 9 bases fit TRBD2. V shed 0 bases and J 4 bases; nucleotides not matched to a gene: 5. Germline values: CDR1 SGHNT, CDR2 YYREEE (reference sequence). This CDR3 has 15 residues. The CDR3 region has the DNA TGTGCCAGCAGCTTGGACGTGCGGGGGGGTTACGAGCAGTACTTC. Translating it yields CASSLDVRGGYEQYF. Full variable domain (remainder filled in from reference TRBV5-4 and TRBJ2-7): ETGVTQSPTHLIKTRGQQVTLRCSSQSGHNTVSWYQQALGQGPQFIFQYYREEENGRGNFPPRFSGLQFPNYSSELNVNALELDDSALYLCASSLDVRGGYEQYFGPGTRLTVT.

V gene TRBV18 combines with J gene TRBJ1-1; no reliable D call. CDR3 size: 12 residues. V dropped 3 bases and J dropped 7 bases, with 9 bases sitting between them. Germline CDR1 KGHSH, CDR2 LQKENI. CDR3 nucleotides: TGTGCCAGCTCACCGCGGCCGAATGAAGCTTTCTTT. Its protein is CASSPRPNEAFF.

The chain is built from TRBV6-5 and TRBJ1-2, with D possibly TRBD1 on 6 matching bases. Germline values: CDR1 MNHEY, CDR2 SVGAGI. V lost 6 bases, J lost 4 bases, and 9 bases lay in between. This CDR3 comprises 12 residues. CDR3 region: CASRDSVYGYTF. The DNA for the CDR3 is TGTGCCAGCAGGGACAGCGTCTATGGCTACACCTTC.

The J gene is TRBJ1-6, the V gene TRBV18, with D tentatively TRBD1 (6 bases). The V gene lost 3 bases and the J gene lost 7 bases, with 13 bases spanning the gap. CDR1 is KGHSH and CDR2 is LQKENI in the germline V gene. The CDR3 is 15 amino acids. The CDR3, as DNA: TGTGCCAGCTCACCCTGGACAGTTAAAAATTCACCCCTCCACTTT. Protein: CASSPWTVKNSPLHF.

The V call is TRBV2, the J call TRBJ1-1; D remains unclear. Germline V CDR1 and CDR2: SNHLY, FYNNEI. CDR3 length equals 12 residues. Trimming left V 7 bases short and J 4 bases short, with 10 bases between. The CDR3 region has the DNA TGTGCCAGCACCGGGGTCACCACTGAAGCTTTCTTT. It encodes CASTGVTTEAFF.

This clone was seen only once. J is TRBJ1-2 and V is TRBV6-5; TRBD1 matches at 9 bases. Looked up from germline, CDR1 is MNHEY and CDR2 is SVGAGI. CDR3 size: 15 residues. Losses at the gene ends were 4 bases for V and 4 bases for J; bases not matched to a gene: 7. CDR3 DNA: TGTGCCAGCAGTTCGGGACAGGGTTGGGTCTATGGCTACACCTTC. Its translation: CASSSGQGWVYGYTF.

V is TRBV20-1 and J is TRBJ2-3, with TRBD2 matching 7 bases. The trim removed 3 bases at V and 1 base at J, leaving 1 base unmatched. Germline assignment: CDR1 DFQATT and CDR2 SNEGSKA (reference sequence). This CDR3 is 13 amino acids long. The CDR3 DNA reads TGCAGTGCTAGTGGGGGGGGCACAGATACGCAGTATTTT. It yields the protein CSASGGGTDTQYF.

The chain has TRBV6-5 and TRBJ2-5; 10 nucleotides align to TRBD1. This CDR3 has 12 residues. V shed 7 bases and J 5 bases; nucleotides not matched to a gene: 1. The germline V gene encodes CDR1 MNHEY and CDR2 SVGAGI. The CDR3 nucleotides read TGTGCCAGCATGGACAGGGGGGAGACCCAGTACTTC. Its protein product is CASMDRGETQYF.

The chain uses TRBV18 and TRBJ2-1, with 12 positions matching TRBD2. The germline V gene has CDR1 KGHSH and CDR2 LQKENI. CDR3 length: 14 amino acids. V lost 3 bases, J lost 8 bases, and 2 bases stayed unmatched. CDR3 sequence reads: CASSPTSGRYEQFF. Here the CDR3 DNA reads TGTGCCAGCTCACCTACTAGCGGGAGGTATGAGCAGTTCTTC.